The 29 T cell receptor beta chains listed next were all sequenced from one sample in a study of OX40 agonist ivuxolimab in advanced cancers. Clones were sequenced by immunoSEQ multiplex PCR, and TCRdb holds only the in-frame ones, with some missing. The sample contains about 81,000 clones, approximately 94% of which appear only once. Material: CD4+ or CD8+ T cells sorted from blood, obtained in a trial of the OX40 agonist ivuxolimab. These receptors came from an adult with an advanced solid tumor such as melanoma, head and neck, liver or kidney cancer.

The chain recombines TRBV4-3 with TRBJ2-1; 11 nucleotides agree with TRBD2. The V gene's germline CDR1 is LGHNA and CDR2 YSLEER. The ends lost 0 bases at V and 8 bases at J; junction bases unmatched: 0. CDR3 length: 14 residues. In DNA, the CDR3 is TGCGCCAGCAGCCAAGAACTAGCGGGGGATGAGCAGTTCTTC. It specifies CASSQELAGDEQFF.

V is TRBV4-1 and J is TRBJ1-5, with a weak D call TRBD1 (5 bases). Trimming removed 1 base from V and 1 base from J, with 11 bases in between. The germline V gene encodes CDR1 MGHRA and CDR2 YSYEKL. The CDR3 has 16 amino acids. The CDR3 spells CASSQAGKGSNQPQHF. The CDR3 DNA reads TGCGCCAGCAGCCAAGCAGGGAAGGGGAGCAATCAGCCCCAGCATTTT.

The chain employs TRBV7-9 and TRBJ1-1; TRBD1 aligns across 8 bases. This CDR3 is built from 15 residues. Trimming removed 4 bases from V and 3 bases from J; junction bases left unmatched: 7. Germline V gene lookup returns CDR1 SEHNR and CDR2 FQNEAQ (reference sequence). CDR3 sequence: CASSSPQGGHTEAFF. The CDR3 nucleotides are TGTGCCAGCAGCTCGCCACAGGGGGGCCACACTGAAGCTTTCTTT.

The V and J genes are TRBV15 and TRBJ2-1, with D perhaps TRBD2 (5 bases). The CDR3 spans 16 residues. V was clipped by 1 base and J by 4 bases, with 14 bases between them. CDR1 and CDR2 (germline): LNHNV, YYDKDF (reference sequence). The CDR3 sequence is CATSRGRWQSYNEQFF. Here the CDR3 DNA reads TGTGCCACCAGCAGAGGGAGGTGGCAATCGTACAATGAGCAGTTCTTC.

This rearrangement joins TRBV7-9 to TRBJ1-5, with TRBD1 matching 9 bases. V shed 0 bases, J shed 5 bases, and the junction held 8 bases outside the gene matches. Germline V gene lookup returns CDR1 SEHNR and CDR2 FQNEAQ (reference sequence). This CDR3 has 17 amino acids. CDR3 sequence reads: CASSLAGTGIPYQPQHF. The CDR3 coding sequence is TGTGCCAGCAGCTTAGCTGGGACAGGGATACCTTATCAGCCCCAGCATTTT.

This chain uses TRBV7-2 with TRBJ2-1, with D possibly being TRBD1 or TRBD2 (5 bases each). Per germline, CDR1 SGHTA and CDR2 FQGNSA. The CDR3 is 14 residues long. V lost 7 bases and J lost 5, with 15 bases in between. The CDR3 DNA follows: TGTGCCAGCACCTTCCCCCGGGGCAACAATGAGCAGTTCTTC. Protein: CASTFPRGNNEQFF.

The CDR3 spells CASSQTRDRVGVQYF. In nucleotides, the CDR3 is TGCGCCAGCAGCCAGACCCGGGACAGGGTGGGCGTTCAGTACTTC. The chain recombines TRBV4-1 with TRBJ2-4; 9 bases map to TRBD1. From germline, CDR1 is MGHRA and CDR2 YSYEKL. CDR3 length: 15 residues. Trimming cost V 3 bases and J 11 bases; bases outside gene matches: 11.

The CDR3 coding sequence is TGCAGCGCCGAGGACGGATACGAGCAGTACTTC. Translated, it gives CSAEDGYEQYF. The chain carries TRBV29-1 and TRBJ2-7; no clear D. Looked up from germline, CDR1 is SQVTM and CDR2 is ANQGSEA. V dropped 7 bases and J dropped 4 bases, with 11 bases sitting between them. This CDR3 comprises 11 residues.

The V gene is TRBV6-1, the J gene TRBJ2-7; D is unresolved. Trimming removed 2 bases from V and 0 bases from J, with 14 bases in between. CDR1 and CDR2 (germline): MNHNS, SASEGT. The CDR3 runs 16 residues. The chain's CDR3 is CASSESATQLSYEQYF. The DNA for the CDR3 is TGTGCCAGCAGTGAAAGCGCGACCCAACTCTCCTACGAGCAGTACTTC.

V usage is TRBV28 and J usage is TRBJ1-2; D gene unclear. The germline gives CDR1 MDHEN, CDR2 SYDVKM. CDR3 length: 15 residues. The V and J ends lost 6 bases and 0 bases respectively, with 14 bases between them. CDR3 sequence reads: CASSLRNQANYGYTF. The DNA for the CDR3 is TGTGCCAGCAGCCTCAGGAACCAAGCTAACTATGGCTACACCTTC.

This clone was observed a handful of times. The genes are TRBV4-3 and TRBJ1-1; D possibly corresponds to TRBD1 (5 bases). Deletions cut 4 bases from V and 5 bases from J, with 14 bases between. The CDR3 loop spans 14 amino acids. Germline loops: CDR1 LGHNA, CDR2 YSLEER. The CDR3 loop is CASSLEEGRTEAFF. The CDR3, as DNA: TGCGCCAGCAGCCTCGAAGAGGGGAGGACTGAAGCTTTCTTT.

This sequence joins TRBV11-3 and TRBJ1-1; 9 positions agree with TRBD1. This CDR3 comprises 16 residues. Per germline, CDR1 SGHNT and CDR2 YENEEA. V trimming: 1 base; J trimming: 1 base; junction bases outside the gene matches: 4. The CDR3 sequence is CASSLGPGQGNTEAFF. The CDR3 coding sequence is TGTGCCAGCAGCTTAGGCCCGGGACAGGGGAACACTGAAGCTTTCTTT.

This chain joins TRBV5-1 and TRBJ1-3; D gene unclear. Germline V gives CDR1 SGHRS, CDR2 YFSETQ. The CDR3 runs 11 residues. With 6 bases removed from V and 2 bases from J, the gap between germline ends came to 3 bases. In nucleotides, the CDR3 is TGCGCCAGCACGGCTGGAAACACCATATATTTT. Translation: CASTAGNTIYF.

This rearrangement joins TRBV6-1 to TRBJ2-7, with 9 bases aligning to TRBD1. From germline, CDR1 is MNHNS and CDR2 SASEGT. The CDR3 totals 13 residues. V shed 6 bases, J shed 0 bases, and the junction held 0 bases outside the gene matches. The CDR3 bases are TGTGCCAGCAGGGGACAGGGCTCCTACGAGCAGTACTTC. It codes for CASRGQGSYEQYF.

The rearrangement links TRBV28 to TRBJ2-5; no clear D gene. Germline V CDR1 and CDR2: MDHEN, SYDVKM. The CDR3 runs to 18 residues. Trimming stripped 2 bases from V and 1 base from J, with 20 bases between. The CDR3 protein is CASSLMYGRTLLQETQYF. CDR3 coding DNA: TGTGCCAGCAGTTTAATGTATGGACGTACCCTTCTCCAAGAGACCCAGTACTTC.

This clone turned up a few times. The chain links TRBV4-1 to TRBJ1-1, with 7 positions matching TRBD1. Germline V CDR1 and CDR2: MGHRA, YSYEKL. V dropped 3 bases and J dropped 1; count of bases not matched to a gene: 2. This CDR3 is built from 14 residues. CDR3 nucleotide sequence: TGCGCCAGCAGCCAGACAGGGACGAACACTGAAGCTTTCTTT. Translated: CASSQTGTNTEAFF.

CDR3 DNA sequence: TGTGCCAGCAGCTTATATCCCCAATACGGCAGGGGAGAGACCCAGTACTTC. Its translation is CASSLYPQYGRGETQYF. The chain couples TRBV13 to TRBJ2-5, with TRBD1 as a possible D gene (6 bases). This CDR3 is 17 amino acids long. Germline CDR1 is PRHDT and CDR2 is FYEKMQ (reference sequence). V was cut by 2 bases and J by 4 bases, with 20 bases left in between.

The chain combines TRBV6-7 with TRBJ1-2, with 10 bases identical to TRBD1. TRBV6-7 is reported as an ORF; its role is uncertain. There are 14 residues in the CDR3. Trimming took 8 bases from V and 8 from J; bases not matched to a gene: 11. CDR3 region: CASANSGTGEGYTF. The CDR3 region has the DNA TGTGCCAGCGCCAACTCTGGGACAGGGGAAGGCTACACCTTC.

The chain has TRBV14 and TRBJ2-5, with TRBD2 identical over 8 bases. Per the germline V gene, CDR1 is SGHDN and CDR2 is FVKESK. Trimming cost V 1 base and J 2 bases; bases outside gene matches: 3. The CDR3 totals 15 residues. DNA of the CDR3: TGTGCCAGCAGCCAAGTTCCTAGCGGGCAAGAGACCCAGTACTTC. This encodes CASSQVPSGQETQYF.

The J gene is TRBJ2-7, the V gene TRBV25-1; D uncertain. This CDR3 comprises 13 residues. Deletions cut 5 bases from V and 5 bases from J, with 13 bases between. CDR1 and CDR2 from the germline V gene are MGHDK and SYGVNS. The CDR3, as DNA: TGTGCCAGCAGTAAGCCAGGCGGAAACGAGCAGTACTTC. Translation: CASSKPGGNEQYF.

V and J are TRBV14 and TRBJ1-6; TRBD1 might be the D (5 bases). V lost 4 bases and J 10 bases, leaving 11 bases between the germline ends. CDR3 length equals 13 residues. Germline CDR1 is SGHDN and CDR2 is FVKESK. The CDR3 DNA sequence: TGTGCCAGCAGCCCGTTTGGGGGATCACCCCTCCACTTT. This translates into CASSPFGGSPLHF. Based on the CDR3 plus reference TRBV14 and TRBJ1-6, the full variable domain is EAGVTQFPSHSVIEKGQTVTLRCDPISGHDNLYWYRRVMGKEIKFLLHFVKESKQDESGMPNNRFLAERTGGTYSTLKVQPAELEDSGVYFCASSPFGGSPLHFGNGTRLTVT.

V usage is TRBV6-5 and J usage is TRBJ2-5; TRBD2 might be the D (5 bases). The CDR3 is 15 residues long. Trimming removed 9 bases at V and 4 bases at J, with 21 bases between. CDR1 is MNHEY, CDR2 SVGAGI, per germline. Here the CDR3 reads CARNCETTRVETQYF. In DNA, the CDR3 is TGTGCCAGGAATTGCGAGACAACGAGGGTAGAGACCCAGTACTTC.

V is TRBV27 and J is TRBJ1-2; D is ambiguous. Germline CDR1 is MNHEY and CDR2 is SMNVEV (reference sequence). This CDR3 is built from 15 residues. Trimming shortened V by 2 bases and J by 2 bases, and 12 bases separated the two germline ends. The DNA of the CDR3 is TGTGCCAGCAGTTTAAGGGCGCTGGGGAACTATGGCTACACCTTC. This sequence encodes CASSLRALGNYGYTF.

This clone was observed once. This chain connects TRBV7-9 to TRBJ1-2, with D uncertain. Germline V gene sequence: CDR1 SEHNR, CDR2 FQNEAQ (reference sequence). Between the trimmed V and J ends, which lost 1 base and 5 bases, there was a span of 5 bases. CDR3 size: 12 residues. CDR3 region: CASSLGRYGYTF. For the CDR3, the DNA is TGTGCCAGCAGCTTAGGGAGGTATGGCTACACCTTC.

The chain couples TRBV9 to TRBJ2-7; the D gene is possibly TRBD1 (6 bases). This CDR3 is 16 amino acids long. Germline loops: CDR1 SGDLS, CDR2 YYNGEE. Trimming removed 2 bases from V and 2 bases from J, with 17 bases in between. The CDR3 bases are TGTGCCAGCAGCGTTATACCGGACAGCCCAACCTACGAGCAGTACTTC. Translated, it gives CASSVIPDSPTYEQYF.

The gene calls are TRBV13 and TRBJ2-2, with D perhaps matching TRBD1 or TRBD2 (5 bases each). Germline assignment: CDR1 PRHDT and CDR2 FYEKMQ (reference sequence). With 7 bases removed from V and 6 bases from J, the gap between germline ends came to 15 bases. The CDR3 spans 14 residues. The CDR3 DNA is TGTGCCAGCAACCGCAATAGGGGAGCCGGGGAGCTGTTTTTT. Protein: CASNRNRGAGELFF.

The chain has TRBV27 and TRBJ2-1, with TRBD2 identical over 16 bases. The CDR3 has 14 amino acids. V shed 6 bases and J 13 bases; nucleotides not matched to a gene: 6. Germline lookup yields CDR1 MNHEY and CDR2 SMNVEV (reference sequence). CDR3 residues: CASSPGTSGGGQFF. Written as DNA, the CDR3 is TGTGCCAGCAGCCCCGGGACTAGCGGGGGGGGTCAGTTCTTC.

The chain couples TRBV13 to TRBJ2-7; D is undetermined. Trimming removed 0 bases at V and 7 bases at J, with 4 bases between. The CDR3 runs to 11 residues. Germline loops: CDR1 PRHDT, CDR2 FYEKMQ (reference sequence). DNA for the CDR3: TGTGCCAGCAGCTTAGGGGAAGAGCAGTACTTC. Amino acids: CASSLGEEQYF.

V and J are TRBV4-1 and TRBJ2-3; TRBD2 might be the D (7 bases). The CDR3 has 16 residues. CDR1 is MGHRA and CDR2 is YSYEKL in the germline V gene. Trimming shortened V by 0 bases and J by 2 bases, and 12 bases separated the two germline ends. CDR3 DNA: TGCGCCAGCAGCCAAGATCGAGGGGGGGACACAGATACGCAGTATTTT. Protein sequence: CASSQDRGGDTDTQYF.